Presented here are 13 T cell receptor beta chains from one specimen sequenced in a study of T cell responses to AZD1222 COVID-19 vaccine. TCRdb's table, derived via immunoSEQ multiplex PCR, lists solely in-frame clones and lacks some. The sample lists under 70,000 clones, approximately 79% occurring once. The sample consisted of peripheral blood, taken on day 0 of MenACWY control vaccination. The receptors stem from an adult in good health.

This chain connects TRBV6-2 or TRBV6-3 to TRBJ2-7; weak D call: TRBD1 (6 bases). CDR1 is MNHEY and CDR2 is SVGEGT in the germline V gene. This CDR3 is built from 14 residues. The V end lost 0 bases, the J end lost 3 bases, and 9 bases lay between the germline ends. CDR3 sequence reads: CASSYSGAGYEQYF. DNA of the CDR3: TGTGCCAGCAGTTACTCGGGGGCTGGCTACGAGCAGTACTTC.

In DNA form, the CDR3 reads TGTGCCAGCAGTGAGTACGCAGAGAGGCAGTTCTTC. Translated: CASSEYAERQFF. The chain is built from TRBV2 and TRBJ2-1, with D unresolved. The CDR3 length is 12 residues. With 3 bases removed from V and 12 bases from J, the gap between germline ends came to 12 bases. The germline gives CDR1 SNHLY, CDR2 FYNNEI.

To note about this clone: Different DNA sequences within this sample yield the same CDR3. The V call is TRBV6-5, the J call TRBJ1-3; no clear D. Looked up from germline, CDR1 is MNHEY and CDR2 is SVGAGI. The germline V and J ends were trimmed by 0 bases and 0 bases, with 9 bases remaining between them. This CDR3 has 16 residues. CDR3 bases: TGTGCCAGCAGTTACTCGCGGCCGAGCTCTGGAAACACCATATATTTT. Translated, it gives CASSYSRPSSGNTIYF.

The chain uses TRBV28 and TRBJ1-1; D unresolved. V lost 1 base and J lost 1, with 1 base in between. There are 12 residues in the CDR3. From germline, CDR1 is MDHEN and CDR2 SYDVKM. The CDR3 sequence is CASSLSNTEAFF. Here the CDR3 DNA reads TGTGCCAGCAGTTTATCGAACACTGAAGCTTTCTTT. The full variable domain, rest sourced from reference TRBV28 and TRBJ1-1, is DVKVTQSSRYLVKRTGEKVFLECVQDMDHENMFWYRQDPGLGLRLIYFSYDVKMKEKGDIPEGYSVSREKKERFSLILESASTNQTSMYLCASSLSNTEAFFGQGTRLTVV.

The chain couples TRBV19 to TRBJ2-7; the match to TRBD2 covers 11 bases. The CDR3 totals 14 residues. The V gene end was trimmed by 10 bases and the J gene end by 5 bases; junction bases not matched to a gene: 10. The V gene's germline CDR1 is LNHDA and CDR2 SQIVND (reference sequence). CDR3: CATSGSGGAHEQYF. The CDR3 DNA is TGTGCCACCTCAGGTAGCGGGGGGGCCCACGAGCAGTACTTC. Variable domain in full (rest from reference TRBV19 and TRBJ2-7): DGGITQSPKYLFRKEGQNVTLSCEQNLNHDAMYWYRQDPGQGLRLIYYSQIVNDFQKGDIAEGYSVSREKKESFPLTVTSAQKNPTAFYLCATSGSGGAHEQYFGPGTRLTVT.

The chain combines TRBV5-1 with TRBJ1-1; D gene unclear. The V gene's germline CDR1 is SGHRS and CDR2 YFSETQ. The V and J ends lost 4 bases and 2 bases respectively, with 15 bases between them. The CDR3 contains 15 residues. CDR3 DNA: TGCGCCAGCAGCCACTTCGGAGGAGACAACACTGAAGCTTTCTTT. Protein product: CASSHFGGDNTEAFF.

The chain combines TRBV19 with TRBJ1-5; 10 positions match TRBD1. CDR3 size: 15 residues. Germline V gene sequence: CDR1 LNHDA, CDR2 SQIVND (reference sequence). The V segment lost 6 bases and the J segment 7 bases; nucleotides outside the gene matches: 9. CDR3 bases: TGTGCCAGTAGCCCCCGGGACAGGGGTGAACAGCCCCAGCATTTT. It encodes CASSPRDRGEQPQHF.

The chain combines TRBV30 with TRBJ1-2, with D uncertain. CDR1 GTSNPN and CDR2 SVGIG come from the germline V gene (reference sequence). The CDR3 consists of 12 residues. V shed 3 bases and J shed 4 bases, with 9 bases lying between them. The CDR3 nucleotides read TGTGCCTGGAGAACGGGAGGCTATGGCTACACCTTC. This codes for CAWRTGGYGYTF.

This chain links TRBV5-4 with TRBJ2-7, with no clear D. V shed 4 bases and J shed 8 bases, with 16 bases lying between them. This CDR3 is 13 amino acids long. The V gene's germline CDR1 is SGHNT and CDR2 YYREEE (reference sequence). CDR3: CASSPQSSLQQYF. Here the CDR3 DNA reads TGTGCCAGCAGCCCCCAGTCCAGCCTCCAGCAGTACTTC.

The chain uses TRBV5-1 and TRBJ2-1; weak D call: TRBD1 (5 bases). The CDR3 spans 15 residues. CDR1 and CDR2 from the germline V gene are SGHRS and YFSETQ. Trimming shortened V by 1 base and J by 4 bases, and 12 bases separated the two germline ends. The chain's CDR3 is CASSLTGRNYNEQFF. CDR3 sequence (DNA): TGCGCCAGCAGCTTGACAGGACGAAATTACAATGAGCAGTTCTTC.

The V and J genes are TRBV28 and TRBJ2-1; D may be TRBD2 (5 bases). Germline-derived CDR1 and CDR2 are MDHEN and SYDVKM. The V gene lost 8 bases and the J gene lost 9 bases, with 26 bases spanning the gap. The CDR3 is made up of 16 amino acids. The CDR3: CASRPYLAGPNGEQFF. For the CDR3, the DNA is TGTGCCAGCCGTCCGTATTTGGCGGGCCCGAATGGTGAGCAGTTCTTC.

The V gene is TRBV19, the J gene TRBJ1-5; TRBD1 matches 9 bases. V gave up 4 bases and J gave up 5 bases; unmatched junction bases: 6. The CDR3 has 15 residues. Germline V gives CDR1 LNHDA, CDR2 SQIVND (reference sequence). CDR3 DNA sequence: TGTGCCAGTAGTACCCGGGACAGGGAGCATCAGCCCCAGCATTTT. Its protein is CASSTRDREHQPQHF.

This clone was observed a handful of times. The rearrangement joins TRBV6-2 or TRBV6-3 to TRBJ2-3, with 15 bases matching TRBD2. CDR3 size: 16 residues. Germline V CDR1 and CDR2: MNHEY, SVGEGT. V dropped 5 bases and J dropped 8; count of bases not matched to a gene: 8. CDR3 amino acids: CASSGTSGGLSGTQYF. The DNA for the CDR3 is TGTGCCAGCAGTGGGACTAGCGGGGGGCTGTCGGGTACGCAGTATTTT.